These T cell receptor beta chains were read from a single sample in a study of blood T cells in healthy people across ages. TCRdb processed the 5' RACE reads anew with MiXCR; each CDR3 protein has one entry. The data show 1.5 million to 1.8 million distinct CDR3 sequences, approximately 43% seen once. The sequenced material came from blood. The receptor set was obtained from a woman between 18 and 29 years old in good health. The CDR3 runs from the conserved cysteine through the conserved F or W. Fields, in order: V gene, clone size, J gene, D gene, CDR3 protein, CDR3 DNA. D genes are given only for firm matches. Clone size appears in some rows only: once, few, many, or a class for an expanded clone.

TRBV29-1,.,TRBJ1-3,.,CSAGSAGNTIYF,TGCAGCGCCGGGAGTGCTGGAAACACCATATATTTT
TRBV7-8,once,TRBJ2-2,.,CASSLYTGKNTGELFF,TGTGCCAGCAGCTTATATACAGGGAAGAACACCGGGGAGCTGTTTTTT
TRBV4-2,.,TRBJ2-7,.,CASSPGDPYEQYF,TGTGCCAGCAGCCCGGGGGACCCCTACGAGCAGTACTTC
TRBV7-2,.,TRBJ2-2,.,CASSLGLELFF,TGTGCCAGCAGCCTAGGACTGGAGCTGTTTTTT
TRBV7-2,.,TRBJ2-7,TRBD2,CASSLRLAGGNRPYNEQYF,TGTGCCAGCAGCTTAAGGCTAGCGGGGGGGAATAGGCCCTACAATGAGCAGTACTTC
TRBV4-1,.,TRBJ2-5,TRBD2,CASSPLAGGQQETQYF,TGCGCCAGCAGCCCTTTAGCGGGGGGGCAACAAGAGACCCAGTACTTC
TRBV6-6,few,TRBJ1-5,.,CASSYRPMDQPQHF,TGTGCCAGCAGTTACCGTCCCATGGACCAGCCCCAGCATTTT
TRBV6-2/TRBV6-3,.,TRBJ1-1,.,CASSYSSHTEAFF,TGTGCCAGCAGTTACTCGAGTCATACTGAAGCTTTCTTT
TRBV24-1,.,TRBJ2-2,.,CAASPRYFGELFF,TGTGCCGCCAGTCCACGCTACTTTGGGGAGCTGTTTTTT
TRBV6-1,.,TRBJ2-3,TRBD1,CASSEDRGYTDTQYF,TGTGCCAGCAGCGAGGACAGGGGGTACACAGATACGCAGTATTTT
TRBV9,.,TRBJ2-5,TRBD2,CASSPWRGKETQYF,TGTGCCAGCAGCCCTTGGCGGGGGAAAGAGACCCAGTACTTC
TRBV6-6,few,TRBJ2-5,.,CASRNRDFQETQYF,TGTGCCAGCAGGAACCGGGACTTCCAAGAGACCCAGTACTTC
TRBV6-2/TRBV6-3,.,TRBJ2-1,.,CASSYRRGLQFF,TGTGCCAGCAGTTACCGGCGGGGCCTCCAGTTCTTC
TRBV5-5,.,TRBJ2-7,.,CASSSEGGSYEQYF,TGTGCCAGCAGCTCGGAGGGGGGTTCCTACGAGCAGTACTTC
TRBV3-1,.,TRBJ1-4,TRBD1,CASSQYQGVGEKLFF,TGTGCCAGCAGCCAATATCAGGGGGTAGGCGAAAAACTGTTTTTT
TRBV9,once,TRBJ1-4,.,CASNPTDRRGEKLFF,TGTGCCAGCAACCCCACGGACCGGAGGGGGGAAAAACTGTTTTTT
TRBV6-5,.,TRBJ2-7,.,CASSRLGGAYEQYF,TGTGCCAGTAGCAGGTTAGGGGGAGCCTACGAGCAGTACTTC
TRBV7-6,few,TRBJ2-3,.,CASSQLKGQTTDTQYF,TGTGCCAGCAGCCAACTGAAGGGGCAGACCACAGATACGCAGTATTTT
TRBV20-1,.,TRBJ2-7,TRBD1,CSARGPGTGYEQYF,TGCAGTGCTAGAGGTCCCGGGACAGGCTACGAGCAGTACTTC
TRBV12-3/TRBV12-4,.,TRBJ2-7,.,CASSWDLRHEQYF,TGTGCCAGCAGTTGGGACCTCCGGCACGAGCAGTACTTC
TRBV7-6,few,TRBJ2-5,.,CASSLFQDQETQYF,TGTGCCAGCAGCTTATTTCAGGACCAAGAGACCCAGTACTTC
TRBV6-5,.,TRBJ2-5,.,CASSYSPSGYETQYF,TGTGCCAGCAGTTACTCGCCGAGCGGGTACGAGACCCAGTACTTC
TRBV29-1,once,TRBJ2-3,.,CSVEERGIELTDTQYF,TGCAGCGTTGAAGAACGGGGCATAGAGCTCACAGATACGCAGTATTTT
TRBV4-1,few,TRBJ2-2,TRBD2,CASSPRAGALTGELFF,TGCGCCAGCAGCCCGCGAGCGGGGGCCTTAACCGGGGAGCTGTTTTTT
TRBV7-2,few,TRBJ2-7,TRBD2,CASTIKAGEGPSEQYF,TGTGCCAGCACTATCAAAGCGGGAGAGGGCCCCTCCGAGCAGTACTTC
TRBV25-1,few,TRBJ2-3,TRBD2,CASSPRTSGNSDTQYF,TGTGCCAGCAGTCCACGGACTAGCGGGAATTCAGATACGCAGTATTTT
TRBV4-1,.,TRBJ2-7,.,CASRFSGGGGSYNEQYF,TGCGCCAGCAGATTTTCCGGGGGCGGGGGCTCCTACAATGAGCAGTACTTC
TRBV28,many,TRBJ1-2,.,CASGDSNYGYTF,TGTGCCAGCGGGGATTCTAACTATGGCTACACCTTC
TRBV28,few,TRBJ2-7,TRBD1,CASSLGQGFGYEQYF,TGTGCCAGCAGTTTGGGACAGGGGTTTGGCTACGAGCAGTACTTC
TRBV6-2/TRBV6-3,few,TRBJ2-1,.,CAITLDRTLSEQFF,TGTGCCATCACCTTGGACCGGACCCTTTCTGAGCAGTTCTTC
TRBV6-5,few,TRBJ1-4,.,CAISRAANEKLFF,TGTGCCATCTCAAGGGCCGCCAATGAAAAACTGTTTTTT
TRBV2,.,TRBJ2-1,TRBD2,CASRKRERGGRNEQFF,TGTGCCAGCAGGAAAAGGGAGCGGGGGGGCCGTAATGAGCAGTTCTTC
TRBV2,.,TRBJ2-1,.,CASSGLKYNEQFF,TGTGCCAGCAGTGGGTTGAAGTACAATGAGCAGTTCTTC
TRBV20-1,.,TRBJ1-5,TRBD1,CSANRDSRFKPQHF,TGCAGTGCTAATAGGGACAGCCGCTTTAAGCCCCAGCATTTT
TRBV12-3/TRBV12-4,.,TRBJ2-7,.,CASRGGGDGTYEQYF,TGTGCCAGCAGGGGGGGAGGAGACGGAACCTACGAGCAGTACTTC
TRBV12-3/TRBV12-4,.,TRBJ2-7,TRBD2,CASSSHTGGYSEQYF,TGTGCCAGCAGTTCACACACGGGGGGTTACAGCGAGCAGTACTTC
TRBV20-1,few,TRBJ2-3,TRBD2,CSAGSGGLTDTQYF,TGCAGTGCCGGGAGCGGGGGCCTCACAGATACGCAGTATTTT
TRBV10-3,.,TRBJ1-2,.,CAISESAGGRHYGYTF,TGTGCCATCAGTGAGTCGGCGGGGGGCCGGCACTATGGCTACACCTTC
TRBV27,.,TRBJ2-3,.,CASSLSSDHIHTQYF,TGTGCCAGCAGTTTATCGTCAGACCACATACATACGCAGTATTTT
TRBV7-9,.,TRBJ2-2,.,CASSLASHRESHTGELFF,TGTGCCAGCAGCTTAGCGTCTCACAGGGAATCGCACACCGGGGAGCTGTTTTTT
TRBV18,.,TRBJ2-5,.,CASSLTPGYLAQETQYF,TGTGCCAGCTCACTCACGCCAGGGTACCTGGCCCAAGAGACCCAGTACTTC
TRBV5-1,.,TRBJ1-1,.,CASSLEGLLNTEAFF,TGCGCCAGCAGCTTGGAAGGGCTCCTGAACACTGAAGCTTTCTTT
TRBV28,.,TRBJ2-4,.,CASSSPSAAKNIQYF,TGTGCCAGCAGTTCCCCTTCGGCGGCCAAAAACATTCAGTACTTC
TRBV9,.,TRBJ2-7,.,CASSSSPSHSSYEQYF,TGTGCCAGCAGCTCCAGTCCCTCTCATAGCTCCTACGAGCAGTACTTC
TRBV20-1,.,TRBJ2-1,.,CSARASGDQLQETQFF,TGCAGTGCTAGAGCTTCTGGGGACCAGTTACAAGAGACCCAGTTCTTC
TRBV7-2,few,TRBJ1-5,.,CASSPPRGGQPQHF,TGTGCCAGCAGCCCTCCCCGAGGGGGTCAGCCCCAGCATTTT
TRBV12-5,.,TRBJ1-1,TRBD1,CASGLTGGTNTEAFF,TGTGCTAGTGGTTTGACAGGGGGTACGAACACTGAAGCTTTCTTT
TRBV5-1,.,TRBJ1-4,.,CASSLERGEGNEKLFF,TGCGCCAGCAGCTTGGAGCGGGGTGAGGGTAATGAAAAACTGTTTTTT
TRBV20-1,few,TRBJ2-3,.,CSATTGGDTDTQYF,TGCAGTGCCACCACAGGGGGGGACACAGATACGCAGTATTTT
TRBV11-2,.,TRBJ2-1,.,CASSLELGQSSYNEQFF,TGTGCCAGCAGCTTAGAACTCGGACAGAGCTCCTACAATGAGCAGTTCTTC
TRBV2,.,TRBJ2-6,.,CASRSVSGANVLTF,TGTGCCAGCAGATCCGTTTCTGGGGCCAACGTCCTGACTTTC
TRBV4-3,few,TRBJ2-7,TRBD2,CASSQDPTSGVSYNEQYF,TGCGCCAGCAGCCAAGATCCGACTAGCGGGGTCTCCTACAATGAGCAGTACTTC
TRBV11-2,.,TRBJ1-5,TRBD1,CASSLDPTGSQPQHF,TGTGCCAGCAGCTTAGATCCGACAGGGAGTCAGCCCCAGCATTTT
TRBV4-2,.,TRBJ2-3,TRBD2,CASSQEGAGAFTDTQYF,TGTGCCAGCAGCCAAGAAGGAGCGGGGGCGTTCACAGATACGCAGTATTTT
TRBV12-3/TRBV12-4,.,TRBJ2-3,.,CASSLVLGTVTQYF,TGTGCCAGCAGCCTCGTGTTGGGCACTGTTACGCAGTATTTT
TRBV27,once,TRBJ1-2,.,CVSSPSGGNYGYTF,TGTGTCAGCAGTCCCTCCGGGGGTAACTATGGCTACACCTTC
TRBV27,.,TRBJ2-2,.,CASSWDSRTGELFF,TGTGCCAGCAGTTGGGACTCAAGAACCGGGGAGCTGTTTTTT
TRBV21-1,.,TRBJ2-7,.,CASSKSGRKRHNEQYF,TGTGCCAGCAGCAAATCGGGGCGGAAGCGCCACAATGAGCAGTACTTC
TRBV4-3,.,TRBJ2-3,.,CASSHRTFTDTQYF,TGCGCCAGCAGCCACCGGACTTTCACAGATACGCAGTATTTT